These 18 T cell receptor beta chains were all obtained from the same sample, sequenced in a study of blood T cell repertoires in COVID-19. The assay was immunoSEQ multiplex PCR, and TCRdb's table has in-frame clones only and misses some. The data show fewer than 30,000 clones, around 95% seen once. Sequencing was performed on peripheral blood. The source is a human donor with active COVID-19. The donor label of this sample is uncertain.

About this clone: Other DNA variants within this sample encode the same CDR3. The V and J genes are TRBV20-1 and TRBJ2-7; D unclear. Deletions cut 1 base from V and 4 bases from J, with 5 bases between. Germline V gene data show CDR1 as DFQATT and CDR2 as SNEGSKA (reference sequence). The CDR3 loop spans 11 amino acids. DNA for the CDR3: TGCAGTGCTAGAGCCACTTACGAGCAGTACTTC. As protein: CSARATYEQYF.

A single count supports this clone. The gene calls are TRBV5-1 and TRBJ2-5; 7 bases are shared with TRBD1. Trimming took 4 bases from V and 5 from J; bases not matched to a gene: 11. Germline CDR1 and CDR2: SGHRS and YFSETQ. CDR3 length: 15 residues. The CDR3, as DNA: TGCGCCAGCAGCAGATCTCGGACAGGCGGGGAGACCCAGTACTTC. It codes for CASSRSRTGGETQYF. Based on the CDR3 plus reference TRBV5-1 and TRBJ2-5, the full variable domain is KAGVTQTPRYLIKTRGQQVTLSCSPISGHRSVSWYQQTPGQGLQFLFEYFSETQRNKGNFPGRFSGRQFSNSRSEMNVSTLELGDSALYLCASSRSRTGGETQYFGPGTRLLVL.

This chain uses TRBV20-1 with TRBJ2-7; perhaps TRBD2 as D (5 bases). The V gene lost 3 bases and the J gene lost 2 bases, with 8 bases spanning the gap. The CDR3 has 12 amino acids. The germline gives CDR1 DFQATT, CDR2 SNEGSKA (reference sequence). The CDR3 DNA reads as TGCAGTGCTAGTGACGGGACCTACGAGCAGTACTTC. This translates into CSASDGTYEQYF.

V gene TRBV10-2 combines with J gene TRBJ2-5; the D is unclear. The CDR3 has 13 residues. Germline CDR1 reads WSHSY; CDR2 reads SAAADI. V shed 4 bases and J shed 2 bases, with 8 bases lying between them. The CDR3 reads CASSVGRQETQYF. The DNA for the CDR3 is TGCGCCAGCAGTGTAGGCAGGCAAGAGACCCAGTACTTC.

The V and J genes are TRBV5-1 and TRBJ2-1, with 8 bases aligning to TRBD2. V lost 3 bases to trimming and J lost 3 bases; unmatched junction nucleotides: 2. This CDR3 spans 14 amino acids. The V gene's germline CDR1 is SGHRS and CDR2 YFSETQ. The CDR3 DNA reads TGCGCCAGCAGCTCACTAGCGGACTACAATGAGCAGTTCTTC. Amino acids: CASSSLADYNEQFF.

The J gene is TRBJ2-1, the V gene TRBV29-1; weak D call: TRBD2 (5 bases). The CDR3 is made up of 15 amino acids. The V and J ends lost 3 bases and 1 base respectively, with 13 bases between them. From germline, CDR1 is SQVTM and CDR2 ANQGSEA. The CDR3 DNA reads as TGCAGCGTTGAGGGGTCGGGGTTATCCTACAATGAGCAGTTCTTC. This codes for CSVEGSGLSYNEQFF.

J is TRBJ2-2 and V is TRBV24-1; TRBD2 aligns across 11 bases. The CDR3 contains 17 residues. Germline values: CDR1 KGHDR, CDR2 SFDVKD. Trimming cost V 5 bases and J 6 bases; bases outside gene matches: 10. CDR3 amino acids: CATSGSSGGLLSGELFF. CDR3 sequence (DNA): TGTGCCACCAGTGGTTCTAGCGGGGGGCTCCTCTCCGGGGAGCTGTTTTTT.

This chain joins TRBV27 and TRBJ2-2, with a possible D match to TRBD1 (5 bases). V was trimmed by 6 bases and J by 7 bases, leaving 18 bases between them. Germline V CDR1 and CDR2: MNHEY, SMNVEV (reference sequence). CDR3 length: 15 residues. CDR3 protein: CASSPVGAVDGELFF. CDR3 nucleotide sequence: TGTGCCAGCAGCCCCGTTGGGGCTGTCGACGGGGAGCTGTTTTTT.

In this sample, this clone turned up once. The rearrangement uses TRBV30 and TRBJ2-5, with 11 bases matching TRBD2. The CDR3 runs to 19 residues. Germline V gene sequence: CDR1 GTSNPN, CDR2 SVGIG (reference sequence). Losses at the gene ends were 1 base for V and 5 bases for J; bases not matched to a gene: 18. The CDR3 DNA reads TGTGCCTGGAGTGGGACAATAGCGGGGGGGCAGCTGCTCGGGGAGACCCAGTACTTC. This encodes CAWSGTIAGGQLLGETQYF.

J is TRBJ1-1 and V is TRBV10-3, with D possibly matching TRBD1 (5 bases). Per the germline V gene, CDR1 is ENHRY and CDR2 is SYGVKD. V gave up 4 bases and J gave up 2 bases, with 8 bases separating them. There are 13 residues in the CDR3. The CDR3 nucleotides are TGTGCCATCAGTGGGGGGGGAAACACTGAAGCTTTCTTT. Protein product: CAISGGGNTEAFF.

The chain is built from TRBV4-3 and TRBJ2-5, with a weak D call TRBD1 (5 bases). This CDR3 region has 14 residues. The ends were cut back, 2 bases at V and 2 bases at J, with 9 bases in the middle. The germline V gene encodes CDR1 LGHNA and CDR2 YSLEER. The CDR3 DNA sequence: TGCGCCAGCAGCCAAACGACAGAACAAGAGACCCAGTACTTC. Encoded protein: CASSQTTEQETQYF.

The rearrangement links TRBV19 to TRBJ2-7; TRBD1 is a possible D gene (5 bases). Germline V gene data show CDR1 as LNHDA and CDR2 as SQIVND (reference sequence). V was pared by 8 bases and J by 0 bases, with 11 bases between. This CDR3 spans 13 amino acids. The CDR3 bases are TGTGCCAGTTCTCGACAGACCTCCTACGAGCAGTACTTC. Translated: CASSRQTSYEQYF.

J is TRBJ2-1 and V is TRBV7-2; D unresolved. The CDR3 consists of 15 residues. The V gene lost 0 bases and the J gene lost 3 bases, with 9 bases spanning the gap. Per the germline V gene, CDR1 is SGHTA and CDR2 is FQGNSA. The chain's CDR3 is CASSLARAHYNEQFF. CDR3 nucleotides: TGTGCCAGCAGCTTAGCGCGCGCCCACTACAATGAGCAGTTCTTC. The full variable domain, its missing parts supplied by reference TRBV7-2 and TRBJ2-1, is GAGVSQSPSNKVTEKGKDVELRCDPISGHTALYWYRQSLGQGLEFLIYFQGNSAPDKSGLPSDRFSAERTGGSVSTLTIQRTQQEDSAVYLCASSLARAHYNEQFFGPGTRLTVL.

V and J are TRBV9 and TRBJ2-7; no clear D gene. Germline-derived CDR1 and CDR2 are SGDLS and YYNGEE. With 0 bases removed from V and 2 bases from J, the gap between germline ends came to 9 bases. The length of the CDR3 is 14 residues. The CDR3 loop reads CASSVDQATYEQYF. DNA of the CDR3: TGTGCCAGCAGCGTAGACCAGGCAACCTACGAGCAGTACTTC.

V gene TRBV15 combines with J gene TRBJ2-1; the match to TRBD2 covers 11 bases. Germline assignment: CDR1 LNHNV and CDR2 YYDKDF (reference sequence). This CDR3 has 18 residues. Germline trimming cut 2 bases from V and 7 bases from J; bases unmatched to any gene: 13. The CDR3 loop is CATSRSTSGRLVVNEQFF. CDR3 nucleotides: TGTGCCACCAGCAGATCCACTAGCGGGAGACTGGTCGTAAATGAGCAGTTCTTC.

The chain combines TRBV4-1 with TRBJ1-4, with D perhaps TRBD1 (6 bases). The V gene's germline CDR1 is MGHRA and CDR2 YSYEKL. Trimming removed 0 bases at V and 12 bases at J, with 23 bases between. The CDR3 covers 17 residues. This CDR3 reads CASSQDPKQGLRVELFF. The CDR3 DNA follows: TGCGCCAGCAGCCAAGATCCGAAACAGGGATTACGAGTAGAACTGTTTTTT.

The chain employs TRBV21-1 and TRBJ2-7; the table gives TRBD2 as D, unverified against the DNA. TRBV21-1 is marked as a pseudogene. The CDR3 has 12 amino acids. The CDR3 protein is CASSIPRGEQYF. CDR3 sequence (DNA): TGTGCCAGCAGTATCCCGCGGGGGGAGCAGTACTTC.

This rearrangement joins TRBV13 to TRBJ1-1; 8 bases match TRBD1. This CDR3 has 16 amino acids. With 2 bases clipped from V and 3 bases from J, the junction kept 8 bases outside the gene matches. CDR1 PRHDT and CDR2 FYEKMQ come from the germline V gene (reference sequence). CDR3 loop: CASSLTGGSTDTEAFF. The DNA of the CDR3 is TGTGCCAGCAGCTTAACAGGGGGTAGTACGGACACTGAAGCTTTCTTT.